Each of the 4 T cell receptor beta chains below was sequenced from the same sample in a study of OX40 agonist ivuxolimab in advanced cancers. Repertoires were generated with immunoSEQ multiplex PCR, while TCRdb's copy carries only in-frame clones and drops some. The sample gives about 42,000 clones, about 88% of which show up once; less than 15% is in the top ten. Material: CD4+ or CD8+ T cells sorted from blood, obtained in a trial of the OX40 agonist ivuxolimab. These receptors were collected from an adult with an advanced solid tumor such as melanoma, head and neck, liver or kidney cancer.

The chain combines TRBV7-2 with TRBJ1-6; D perhaps matches TRBD1 (5 bases). The V end was cut by 5 bases, the J end by 4 bases, with 12 bases between. In germline, CDR1 is SGHTA, CDR2 FQGNSA. This CDR3 comprises 15 residues. The CDR3 DNA follows: TGTGCCAGCAGCGCAACCGACAGTTATAATTCACCCCTCCACTTT. Translation: CASSATDSYNSPLHF.

The chain joins TRBV11-2 to TRBJ1-4, with unresolved D. CDR1 SGHAT and CDR2 FQNNGV come from the germline V gene. Trimming removed 5 bases at V and 5 bases at J, with 15 bases between. The CDR3 totals 15 residues. CDR3 residues: CASSLLDGTNEKLFF. The CDR3, as DNA: TGTGCCAGCAGCCTCCTCGACGGTACGAATGAAAAACTGTTTTTT. The complete variable domain, with remaining parts taken from reference TRBV11-2 and TRBJ1-4, reads EAGVAQSPRYKIIEKRQSVAFWCNPISGHATLYWYQQILGQGPKLLIQFQNNGVVDDSQLPKDRFSAERLKGVDSTLKIQPAKLEDSAVYLCASSLLDGTNEKLFFGSGTQLSVL.

The chain links TRBV7-9 to TRBJ2-7; D possibly corresponds to TRBD1 (5 bases). The CDR3 has 13 amino acids. CDR1 is SEHNR and CDR2 is FQNEAQ in the germline V gene (reference sequence). With 7 bases removed from V and 6 bases from J, the gap between germline ends came to 16 bases. In DNA, the CDR3 is TGTGCCAGCACTTTGCCAGGGTCGCGCGAGCAGTACTTC. Amino acids: CASTLPGSREQYF. Supplemented by reference TRBV7-9 and TRBJ2-7, the full variable domain reads DTGVSQNPRHKITKRGQNVTFRCDPISEHNRLYWYRQTLGQGPEFLTYFQNEAQLEKSRLLSDRFSAERPKGSFSTLEIQRTEQGDSAMYLCASTLPGSREQYFGPGTRLTVT.

This chain links TRBV7-3 with TRBJ2-6; no clear D gene. V was trimmed by 0 bases and J by 3 bases, leaving 0 bases between them. The germline gives CDR1 SGHTA, CDR2 FQGTGA. The CDR3 contains 13 residues. The CDR3 sequence: CASSLTGANVLTF. The DNA of the CDR3 is TGTGCCAGCAGCTTAACTGGGGCCAACGTCCTGACTTTC.